Following are 9 T cell receptor beta chains from one sample sequenced in a study of molecular identifiers for immune sequencing clone quantification. MiXCR, run by TCRdb on the PCR reads, gives a single entry per CDR3 protein. Among nearly 650,000 distinct CDR3 sequences listed, about 25% were seen once. Sequenced sample: naive CD8+ T cells from blood, with Jurkat cell RNA spiked in. The subset is: FACS-sorted CD8+CD4-CCR7+CD45RA+ naive T cells. Source of these receptors: a human donor in good health. Some libraries in this study had Jurkat cell RNA spiked in.

This clonotype was recorded a few times. This may stem from a read error, because a much larger clone lies one nucleotide away. V and J are TRBV4-1 and TRBJ1-1; 9 nucleotides match TRBD1. CDR3 length equals 15 residues. CDR1 is MGHRA and CDR2 is YSYEKL in the germline V gene. The CDR3 protein is CASSHRQGGRTEASF. The CDR3 region has the DNA TGCGCCAGCAGCCATCGACAGGGGGGACGCACTGAAGCTTCCTTT.

This clonotype was recorded only once. This could be a read error, since a much larger clone is one nucleotide away. V is TRBV27 and J is TRBJ2-2, with D unclear. Germline CDR1 and CDR2: MNHEY and SMNVEV (reference sequence). This CDR3 is built from 13 residues. Trimming left V 6 bases short and J 4 bases short, with 9 bases between. In DNA form, the CDR3 reads TGTGCCAGCAGGGCGGTGAGCACCGGGGAGCTGTTTTTT. This sequence encodes CASRAVSTGELFF.

Of note for this clonotype: At one boundary the junction diverges from the germline segment, which might be a read error. The chain recombines TRBV4-3 with TRBJ2-7; TRBD1 aligns across 7 bases. CDR3 length equals 15 residues. The V gene's germline CDR1 is LGHNA and CDR2 YSLEER. For the CDR3, the DNA is TGCGCCAGCCGCCAAGAGAGGGCAGGGGGTTGGGAGCAGTACTTC. This gives the protein CASRQERAGGWEQYF.

This clonotype has at least ten counts. This CDR3 is CSVDPLGTGELFF. The CDR3 DNA reads as TGCAGCGTTGATCCCTTGGGCACCGGGGAGCTGTTTTTT. This chain links TRBV29-1 with TRBJ2-2; D gene uncertain. Between the trimmed V and J ends, which lost 3 bases and 4 bases, there was a span of 9 bases. The germline CDR1 and CDR2 sequences are SQVTM and ANQGSEA. CDR3 size: 13 residues.

There are many counts of this clonotype. The chain is built from TRBV9 and TRBJ1-1, with D unresolved. CDR1 and CDR2 (germline): SGDLS, YYNGEE. V was pared by 0 bases and J by 3 bases, with 6 bases between. The CDR3 is made up of 13 amino acids. The CDR3, as DNA: TGTGCCAGCAGCGTAGCGGGGTACACTGAAGCTTTCTTT. This gives the protein CASSVAGYTEAFF.

This clonotype was recorded a few times. The V gene is TRBV5-6, the J gene TRBJ2-1, with TRBD1 matching over 7 bases. In germline, CDR1 is SGHDT, CDR2 YYEEEE. This CDR3 has 16 residues. V lost 4 bases and J lost 2; bases outside the gene matches: 9. This chain's CDR3 is CASSLKPGTAYNEQFF. The CDR3 DNA reads TGTGCCAGCAGCCTCAAACCCGGGACAGCCTACAATGAGCAGTTCTTC.

This clonotype was observed many times. The chain links TRBV2 to TRBJ1-1; unclear D gene. V lost 6 bases and J 2 bases, leaving 10 bases between the germline ends. This CDR3 contains 13 residues. The germline V gene encodes CDR1 SNHLY and CDR2 FYNNEI. In nucleotides, the CDR3 is TGTGCCAGCAGAATCGACACAAACACTGAAGCTTTCTTT. The encoded protein is CASRIDTNTEAFF.

As concerns this clonotype: A much larger clone differs from this one at a single base, so this may be a read error. The chain has TRBV24-1 and TRBJ1-2; 8 nucleotides agree with TRBD1. CDR1 and CDR2 from the germline V gene are KGHDR and SFDVKD. The CDR3 has 15 amino acids. The V gene end was trimmed by 1 base and the J gene end by 10 bases; junction bases not matched to a gene: 10. In DNA, the CDR3 is TGTGCCACCAGTGATTTCGTCGGACAGGGAGATGACTACACCTTC. This codes for CATSDFVGQGDDYTF.

This clonotype was picked up many times. This chain joins TRBV30 and TRBJ1-1; no reliable D call. There are 11 residues in the CDR3. Per germline, CDR1 GTSNPN and CDR2 SVGIG (reference sequence). V lost 5 bases and J 1 base, leaving 5 bases between the germline ends. The CDR3, as DNA: TGTGCCTGGGGGCAGAACACTGAAGCTTTCTTT. Residues: CAWGQNTEAFF.